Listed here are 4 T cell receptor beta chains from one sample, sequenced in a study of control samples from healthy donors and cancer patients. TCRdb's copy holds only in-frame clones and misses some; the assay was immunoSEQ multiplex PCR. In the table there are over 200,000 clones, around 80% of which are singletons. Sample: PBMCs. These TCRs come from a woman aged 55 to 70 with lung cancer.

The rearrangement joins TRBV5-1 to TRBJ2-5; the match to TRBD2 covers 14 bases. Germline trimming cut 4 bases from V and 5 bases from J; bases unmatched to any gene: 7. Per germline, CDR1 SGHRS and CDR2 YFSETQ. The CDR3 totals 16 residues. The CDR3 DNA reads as TGCGCCAGCAGCACGGGACTAGCGGGAGCTCTGGAGACCCAGTACTTC. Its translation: CASSTGLAGALETQYF.

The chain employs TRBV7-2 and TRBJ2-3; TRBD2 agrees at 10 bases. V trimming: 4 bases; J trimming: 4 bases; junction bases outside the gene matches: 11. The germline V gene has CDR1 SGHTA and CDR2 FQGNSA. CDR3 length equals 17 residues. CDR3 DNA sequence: TGTGCCAGCAGCTCCTCACAGCGGGGGGGCCGTGCAGATACGCAGTATTTT. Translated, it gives CASSSSQRGGRADTQYF.

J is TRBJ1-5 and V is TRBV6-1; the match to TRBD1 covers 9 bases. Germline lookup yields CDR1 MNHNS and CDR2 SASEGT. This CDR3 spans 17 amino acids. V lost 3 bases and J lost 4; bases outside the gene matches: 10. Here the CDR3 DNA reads TGTGCCAGCAGTGATCAGCCGGGACAGGGTGGTAATCAGCCCCAGCATTTT. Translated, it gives CASSDQPGQGGNQPQHF.

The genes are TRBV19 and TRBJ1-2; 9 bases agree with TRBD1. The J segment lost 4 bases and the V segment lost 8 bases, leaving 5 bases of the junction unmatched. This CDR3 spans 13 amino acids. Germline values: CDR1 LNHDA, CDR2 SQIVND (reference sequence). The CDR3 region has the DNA TGTGCCAGTGCGGACAGGGGAGGCTATGGCTACACCTTC. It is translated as CASADRGGYGYTF.